What follows are 28 T cell receptor beta chains derived from one specimen sequenced in a study of blood T cell repertoires in COVID-19. Clones were read by immunoSEQ multiplex PCR, and TCRdb kept only the in-frame ones, dropping some. The data contain about 100,000 clones, about nine tenths of them singletons. Material for sequencing was peripheral blood. The receptors stem from a man aged 55 to 69 with acute or convalescent COVID-19.

V usage is TRBV19 and J usage is TRBJ1-2, with 8 positions matching TRBD1. CDR1 and CDR2 from the germline V gene are LNHDA and SQIVND (reference sequence). With 6 bases clipped from V and 3 bases from J, the junction kept 12 bases outside the gene matches. The CDR3 spans 16 residues. The CDR3 DNA reads as TGTGCCAGTAGGTCAGGGGGCGACTCCGTGTACTATGGCTACACCTTC. Translation: CASRSGGDSVYYGYTF.

The rearrangement uses TRBV9 and TRBJ2-7; unclear D gene. Trimming stripped 2 bases from V and 2 bases from J, with 11 bases between. Per the germline V gene, CDR1 is SGDLS and CDR2 is YYNGEE. This CDR3 spans 14 amino acids. CDR3 bases: TGTGCCAGCAGCGTGAGATTTGAGCCCTACGAGCAGTACTTC. Its translation: CASSVRFEPYEQYF.

The chain links TRBV6-5 to TRBJ2-5; the match to TRBD1 covers 7 bases. The CDR3 consists of 15 residues. V lost 0 bases, J lost 5 bases, and 6 bases stayed unmatched. Germline V gene data show CDR1 as MNHEY and CDR2 as SVGAGI. CDR3 sequence: CASSYSRQGRETQYF. The CDR3 coding sequence is TGTGCCAGCAGTTACTCACGACAGGGTCGGGAGACCCAGTACTTC.

The gene calls are TRBV28 and TRBJ1-5; a weak D match, TRBD1 (6 bases). Trimming took off 5 bases at V and 4 bases at J, with 18 bases between the two ends. Per the germline V gene, CDR1 is MDHEN and CDR2 is SYDVKM. CDR3 length: 16 amino acids. As DNA, the CDR3 is TGTGCCAGCAGTCTCTACCGAGGGGGTAGAAATCAGCCCCAGCATTTT. This codes for CASSLYRGGRNQPQHF. The full variable domain, in which reference TRBV28 and TRBJ1-5 provide the parts outside the CDR3, is DVKVTQSSRYLVKRTGEKVFLECVQDMDHENMFWYRQDPGLGLRLIYFSYDVKMKEKGDIPEGYSVSREKKERFSLILESASTNQTSMYLCASSLYRGGRNQPQHFGDGTRLSIL.

The rearrangement links TRBV5-6 to TRBJ2-2; TRBD1 aligns across 8 bases. CDR3 length: 15 residues. CDR1 and CDR2 from the germline V gene are SGHDT and YYEEEE. Trimming at V came to 0 bases and at J to 7 bases, leaving 5 bases not matched to a gene. DNA for the CDR3: TGTGCCAGCAGCTTGGGGACAGGGTCGGTCGGGGAGCTGTTTTTT. Translating gives CASSLGTGSVGELFF.

This CDR3 is CASSLYRQGFYTF. DNA of the CDR3: TGTGCCAGCAGTTTATACCGACAGGGTTTCTACACCTTC. The genes are TRBV27 and TRBJ1-2; 7 bases map to TRBD1. This CDR3 spans 13 amino acids. V shed 1 base and J 10 bases; nucleotides not matched to a gene: 6. Germline V lookup: CDR1 MNHEY, CDR2 SMNVEV (reference sequence).

This chain connects TRBV4-2 to TRBJ2-2; a possible D gene is TRBD1 (5 bases). Per the germline V gene, CDR1 is LGHNA and CDR2 is YNFKEQ. V lost 5 bases and J lost 5, with 18 bases in between. The length of the CDR3 is 16 residues. The DNA of the CDR3 is TGTGCCAGCAGCACTCGCGGACCCCCAGGGACCGGGGAGCTGTTTTTT. This sequence encodes CASSTRGPPGTGELFF.

The V gene is TRBV15, the J gene TRBJ2-7, with 9 bases aligning to TRBD2. CDR3 length: 18 amino acids. J was trimmed by 0 bases and V by 0 bases; bases with no gene match: 9. Germline V gene sequence: CDR1 LNHNV, CDR2 YYDKDF (reference sequence). CDR3 in DNA: TGTGCCACCAGCAGAGACCAGTTGTTGGGACTAGCCTCCTACGAGCAGTACTTC. Its translation is CATSRDQLLGLASYEQYF. Supplemented by reference TRBV15 and TRBJ2-7, the full variable domain reads DAMVIQNPRYQVTQFGKPVTLSCSQTLNHNVMYWYQQKSSQAPKLLFHYYDKDFNNEADTPDNFQSRRPNTSFCFLDIRSPGLGDTAMYLCATSRDQLLGLASYEQYFGPGTRLTVT.

The CDR3 sequence: CASSSTTSGRRETQYF. In DNA form, the CDR3 reads TGTGCCAGCAGCTCTACGACTAGCGGGAGACGAGAGACCCAGTACTTC. The V and J genes are TRBV11-3 and TRBJ2-5; TRBD2 matches 12 bases. Trimming cost V 4 bases and J 4 bases; bases outside gene matches: 7. Germline CDR1 and CDR2: SGHNT and YENEEA. There are 16 residues in the CDR3.

This clone was seen a few times. J is TRBJ1-3 and V is TRBV11-2; TRBD1 is a possible D gene (5 bases). Germline V CDR1 and CDR2: SGHAT, FQNNGV. The length of the CDR3 is 13 residues. The V and J ends lost 5 bases and 9 bases respectively, with 14 bases between them. CDR3 coding DNA: TGTGCCAGCAGCGACGCTCCAAGGGGCACCATATATTTT. Translating it yields CASSDAPRGTIYF.

This chain uses TRBV7-3 with TRBJ1-6; D remains ambiguous. The CDR3 contains 14 residues. Trimming took 5 bases from V and 7 from J, leaving 12 bases between them. CDR1 is SGHTA and CDR2 is FQGTGA in the germline V gene. In DNA, the CDR3 is TGTGCCAGCAGCCCGGGGTTGGGGAATTCACCCCTCCACTTT. Amino acid sequence: CASSPGLGNSPLHF.

This CDR3 reads CASGLEISTDTQYF. As DNA, the CDR3 is TGTGCTAGTGGTTTGGAAATATCCACAGATACGCAGTATTTT. The J gene is TRBJ2-3, the V gene TRBV12-5; D is unclear. The V and J ends lost 1 base and 2 bases respectively, with 7 bases between them. This CDR3 spans 14 amino acids. Per germline, CDR1 LGHNT and CDR2 FRNRAP. The full variable domain, its missing parts supplied by reference TRBV12-5 and TRBJ2-3, is DARVTQTPRHKVTEMGQEVTMRCQPILGHNTVFWYRQTMMQGLELLAYFRNRAPLDDSGMPKDRFSAEMPDATLATLKIQPSEPRDSAVYFCASGLEISTDTQYFGPGTRLTVL.

The chain recombines TRBV5-1 with TRBJ2-7; D possibly corresponds to TRBD2 (6 bases). Per germline, CDR1 SGHRS and CDR2 YFSETQ. CDR3 size: 15 residues. The V end was cut by 0 bases, the J end by 2 bases, with 12 bases between. The CDR3 sequence is CASSLVASETYEQYF. CDR3 coding DNA: TGCGCCAGCAGCTTGGTTGCTAGCGAAACCTACGAGCAGTACTTC.

This chain joins TRBV12-3 or TRBV12-4 and TRBJ1-6; 8 bases match TRBD1. Unmatched junction bases numbered 0, after V lost 3 bases and J lost 8 bases. This CDR3 is 13 amino acids long. CDR3 loop: CASSLGQDSPLHF. CDR3 bases: TGTGCCAGCAGTTTGGGACAGGATTCACCCCTCCACTTT.

V usage is TRBV7-9 and J usage is TRBJ1-3; D is possibly TRBD1 (6 bases). The CDR3 has 18 amino acids. The V end lost 3 bases, the J end lost 0 bases, and 18 bases lay between the germline ends. Germline V gives CDR1 SEHNR, CDR2 FQNEAQ (reference sequence). The CDR3 protein is CASSLTRSGHPSGNTIYF. The DNA for the CDR3 is TGTGCCAGCAGCTTGACCCGATCGGGACACCCCTCTGGAAACACCATATATTTT.

The gene calls are TRBV4-1 and TRBJ1-3; the match to TRBD1 covers 9 bases. V gave up 3 bases and J gave up 4 bases; unmatched junction bases: 13. CDR1 is MGHRA, CDR2 YSYEKL, per germline. There are 18 residues in the CDR3. The CDR3 reads CASSQGPTGGISGNTIYF. CDR3 bases: TGCGCCAGCAGCCAGGGGCCCACAGGGGGCATTAGCGGAAACACCATATATTTT.

This chain joins TRBV7-2 and TRBJ2-5; 10 positions agree with TRBD1. Germline trimming cut 6 bases from V and 3 bases from J; bases unmatched to any gene: 10. Germline-derived CDR1 and CDR2 are SGHTA and FQGNSA. The CDR3 is 16 amino acids. In DNA, the CDR3 is TGTGCCAGCAGATTAAGCCCGGGACAGGGGAAAGAGACCCAGTACTTC. This codes for CASRLSPGQGKETQYF.

CDR3 bases: TGTGCCAGTAGTGCCGCAGGGGCCGGGGAGCTGTTTTTT. Amino acid sequence: CASSAAGAGELFF. J is TRBJ2-2 and V is TRBV19; possibly TRBD1 for D (6 bases). The CDR3 is 13 amino acids. Germline CDR1 is LNHDA and CDR2 is SQIVND (reference sequence). Trimming shortened V by 5 bases and J by 6 bases, and 10 bases separated the two germline ends.

The V call is TRBV3-1 (or the pseudogene TRBV3-2), the J call TRBJ2-1; maybe TRBD2 (5 bases). V lost 4 bases to trimming and J lost 9 bases, with 19 bases between them. Per the germline V gene, CDR1 is LGHDT and CDR2 is YNNKEL (reference sequence). The CDR3 is 15 residues long. CDR3 coding DNA: TGTGCCAGCAGCCTTAGCGTCGGAGGCAGGAGTGAGCAGTTCTTC. This codes for CASSLSVGGRSEQFF.

The genes are TRBV1 and TRBJ2-3; the D call of TRBD2 is as the table states it, not checked on the DNA. TRBV1 is a recognized pseudogene. CDR3 size: 18 residues. The CDR3 spells CTSSLWASGKDSTDTQYF. CDR3 coding DNA: TGCACCAGCAGCCTCTGGGCTAGCGGGAAGGATAGCACAGATACGCAGTATTTT.

The chain carries TRBV6-1 and TRBJ1-5; the D is unclear. Germline CDR1 MNHNS, CDR2 SASEGT. The CDR3 is made up of 16 amino acids. With 1 base removed from V and 4 bases from J, the gap between germline ends came to 14 bases. CDR3 nucleotide sequence: TGTGCCAGCAGTGAAGACGGAGGGCCCCCGAATCAGCCCCAGCATTTT. Protein sequence: CASSEDGGPPNQPQHF.

This clone was observed a handful of times. The rearrangement uses TRBV1 and TRBJ2-1; the D segment call TRBD2 is taken from the table without a DNA check. TRBV1 is a documented pseudogene. The CDR3 contains 15 residues. CDR3 sequence reads: CTSLSKSTLYNEQFF. The CDR3 DNA is TGCACCAGCTTATCTAAATCTACCCTGTACAATGAGCAGTTCTTC.

The genes are TRBV7-8 and TRBJ2-5, with D hard to call. The V end lost 1 base, the J end lost 5 bases, and 11 bases lay between the germline ends. Germline CDR1 and CDR2: SGHVS and FQNEAQ. CDR3 size: 14 residues. CDR3 in amino acids: CASSLVVGWETQYF. DNA for the CDR3: TGTGCCAGCAGCTTAGTCGTCGGGTGGGAGACCCAGTACTTC. The variable domain in full, completed from reference TRBV7-8 and TRBJ2-5, reads GAGVSQSPRYKVAKRGQDVALRCDPISGHVSLFWYQQALGQGPEFLTYFQNEAQLDKSGLPSDRFFAERPEGSVSTLKIQRTQQEDSAVYLCASSLVVGWETQYFGPGTRLLVL.

This clone was recorded a few times. V usage is TRBV5-1 and J usage is TRBJ2-7, with D tentatively TRBD2 (6 bases). Trimming shortened V by 3 bases and J by 0 bases, and 13 bases separated the two germline ends. The germline V gene encodes CDR1 SGHRS and CDR2 YFSETQ. The CDR3 contains 15 residues. CDR3 in amino acids: CASSYWAGSSYEQYF. In nucleotides, the CDR3 is TGCGCCAGCAGCTACTGGGCCGGGAGCTCCTACGAGCAGTACTTC.

The CDR3 region is CASSREDRAGNSPLHF. CDR3 sequence (DNA): TGTGCCAGCAGCCGAGAGGACAGGGCCGGGAATTCACCCCTCCACTTT. The chain employs TRBV3-1 (or the pseudogene TRBV3-2) and TRBJ1-6; the match to TRBD1 covers 8 bases. Germline CDR1 is LGHDT and CDR2 is YNNKEL (reference sequence). CDR3 length: 16 amino acids. J lost 7 bases, V lost 4 bases, and 9 bases had no gene match.

The chain is built from TRBV9 and TRBJ1-6; a possible D gene is TRBD1 (5 bases). Between the trimmed V and J ends, which lost 0 bases and 5 bases, there was a span of 15 bases. Germline V gene sequence: CDR1 SGDLS, CDR2 YYNGEE. The length of the CDR3 is 17 residues. The CDR3 loop is CASSVDGRVFDNSPLHF. DNA for the CDR3: TGTGCCAGCAGCGTAGACGGCAGGGTTTTCGATAATTCACCCCTCCACTTT.

V is TRBV4-2 and J is TRBJ1-5, with 8 positions matching TRBD1. Per the germline V gene, CDR1 is LGHNA and CDR2 is YNFKEQ. This CDR3 contains 14 residues. After removal of 2 bases from V and 5 bases from J, the junction contained 2 bases not matched to a gene. CDR3 bases: TGTGCCAGCAGCCAATCAGGGGGCGATCAGCCCCAGCATTTT. This codes for CASSQSGGDQPQHF.

This clone showed up just a few times. At the DNA level, this CDR3 is encoded by other sequences in the same sample as well. The chain has TRBV19 and TRBJ1-3; unclear D gene. Germline CDR1 is LNHDA and CDR2 is SQIVND (reference sequence). CDR3 length equals 14 residues. V was cut by 3 bases and J by 0 bases, with 6 bases left in between. The CDR3 spells CASSILSSGNTIYF. In DNA, the CDR3 is TGTGCCAGTAGTATTCTCAGCTCTGGAAACACCATATATTTT.